The subject of this entry is one T cell receptor (beta chain). Its target is unknown. For Graves' hyperthyroidism to be stable, ophthalmopathy could not progress within 18 months. Diagnosing involved the use of clinical symptoms, serum thyroxine and TRAb, thyroid ultrasound and orbital computed tomography. The PBMCs were sourced from fresh peripheral blood (about 9.7 ml). The record originates from a study of T cells in Graves' hyperthyroidism and ophthalmopathy. There were TCR beta CDR3 regions amplified from RNA transcripts. HTBI primers were the set used in a first-round RT-PCR of the TCR CDR3. MiXCR was run by TCRdb on the multiplex PCR reads, yielding one entry per CDR3 protein. The sample records approximately 600,000 distinct CDR3 sequences, 15% to 20% being singletons. General study points: The model foresaw ophthalmopathy a median about 6.1 months prior to onset.

The CDR3 consists of 16 residues. Trimming took 1 base from V and 7 from J; bases not matched to a gene: 11. Germline CDR1 is LGHDT and CDR2 is YNNKEL (reference sequence). The chain has TRBV3-1 and TRBJ2-5; TRBD1 matches 8 bases. This clonotype was sampled from a woman under 40 with Graves' hyperthyroidism. Material for sequencing was blood. CDR3 loop: CASSQAAGGKYVTQYF. The CDR3 bases are TGTGCCAGCAGCCAAGCGGCAGGGGGCAAGTATGTGACCCAGTACTTC.